This TCR beta chain stems from a study of T cell responses to AZD1222 COVID-19 vaccine. Whole-study context: Pooled samples include second doses given at about 4 or 12 weeks.

TCRdb keeps only in-frame clones here, not all; method: immunoSEQ multiplex PCR. The table shows 120,000 to 150,000 clones, with 91% occurring only once. V was shortened by 0 bases and J by 7 bases, with 9 bases between the two germline ends. The CDR3 is 13 amino acids. Sequenced here: peripheral blood, sampled on day 0 of AZD1222 vaccination. The TCR originated in an adult in good health. The rearrangement links TRBV12-3 or TRBV12-4 to TRBJ1-2; D call uncertain. CDR3 amino acids: CASSLAGSLGYTF. The CDR3, as DNA: TGTGCCAGCAGTTTAGCAGGGTCCCTTGGCTACACCTTC.